These 2 T cell receptor beta chains were all obtained from the same sample, sequenced in a study of breast tumors, draining lymph nodes, adjacent tissues. Breast cancer patients provided tissue from their axillary draining lymph nodes. TCRdb reprocessed the multiplex PCR reads via MiXCR and lists one record per CDR3 protein. The table records approximately 250,000 distinct CDR3 sequences, approximately 36% of them present only once. Input material: axillary lymph node tissue. These receptor sequences come from a female donor with breast cancer. Some clones in this sample may be carry-over from other donors' samples.

This clonotype was detected ten times or more. The V call is TRBV7-2, the J call TRBJ1-5; D is ambiguous. CDR1 SGHTA and CDR2 FQGNSA come from the germline V gene. The V end lost 2 bases, the J end lost 2 bases, and 10 bases lay between the germline ends. The CDR3 length is 15 residues. The CDR3 loop is CASSLRLQGNQPQHF. The CDR3 coding sequence is TGTGCCAGCAGCTTAAGGTTGCAGGGCAATCAGCCCCAGCATTTT.

The CDR3 coding sequence is TGTGCCAGCAGCTCCTGTTGGGTAGCGGGAGCCGAGCAGTACTTC. Protein product: CASSSCWVAGAEQYF. The gene calls are TRBV11-3 and TRBJ2-7; TRBD2 agrees at 9 bases. The trim removed 4 bases at V and 6 bases at J, leaving 10 bases unmatched. The CDR3 totals 15 residues. Germline CDR1 reads SGHNT; CDR2 reads YENEEA.